This TCR beta chain is drawn from a study of blood T cell repertoires in COVID-19. Generated by immunoSEQ multiplex PCR, the TCRdb table keeps only in-frame clones and is missing some. The table has 150,000 to 200,000 clones, 70% to 85% seen once. The receptor's source is a woman in her 30s with acute or convalescent COVID-19. Material: peripheral blood.

The CDR3 is CSASRADNRVRETQYF. CDR3 nucleotides: TGCAGTGCTAGTAGAGCCGACAACAGGGTGCGAGAGACCCAGTACTTC. This chain connects TRBV20-1 to TRBJ2-5; tentative D call: TRBD1 (6 bases). Germline CDR1 is DFQATT and CDR2 is SNEGSKA (reference sequence). The V end was cut by 3 bases, the J end by 4 bases, with 21 bases between. This CDR3 contains 16 residues.